This entry concerns a single TCR beta chain. This record belongs to a study of blood T cell repertoires in COVID-19. Study summary: Some COVID-19 samples were acute and others convalescent; all came from the United States, Italy and Spain. PBMCs, B-cell-depleted T cells, or T cells were the source of the cDNA or gDNA that made up the material.

In the original analysis: Reference gene primer amplification gave estimated nucleated cell counts. Here immunoSEQ multiplex PCR was the method, and the copy in TCRdb shows in-frame clones only, minus some. That table gives V, J and clone size, and the DNA gave D and trimming. Of hundreds of thousands of clones in the sample, approximately 88% were seen once. The sequence was obtained from a man aged 55 to 70 who had recovered from COVID-19. Sequenced: peripheral blood.

The CDR3 sequence is CASSFIRGYGYTF. The DNA of the CDR3 is TGTGCCAGCAGTTTCATTAGGGGCTATGGCTACACCTTC. V usage is TRBV12-3 or TRBV12-4 and J usage is TRBJ1-2, with a weak D call TRBD1 (5 bases). Trimming left V 3 bases short and J 4 bases short, with 9 bases between. This CDR3 has 13 residues.